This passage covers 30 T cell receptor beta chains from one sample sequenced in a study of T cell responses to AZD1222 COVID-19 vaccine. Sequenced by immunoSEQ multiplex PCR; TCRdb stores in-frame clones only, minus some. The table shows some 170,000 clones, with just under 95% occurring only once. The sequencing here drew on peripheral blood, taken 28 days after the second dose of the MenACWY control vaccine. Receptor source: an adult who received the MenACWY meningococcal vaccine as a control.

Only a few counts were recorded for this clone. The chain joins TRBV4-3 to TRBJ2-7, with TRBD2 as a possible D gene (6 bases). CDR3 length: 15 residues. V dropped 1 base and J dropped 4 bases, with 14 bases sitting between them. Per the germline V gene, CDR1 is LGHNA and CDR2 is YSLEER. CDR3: CASSQGGGVGYEQYF. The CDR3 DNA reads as TGCGCCAGCAGCCAAGGAGGCGGGGTAGGATACGAGCAGTACTTC.

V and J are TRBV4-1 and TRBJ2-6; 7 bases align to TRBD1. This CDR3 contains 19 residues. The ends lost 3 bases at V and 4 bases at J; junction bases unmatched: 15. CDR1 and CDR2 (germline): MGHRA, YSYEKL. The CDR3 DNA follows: TGCGCCAGCAGCCACCCCCCCGGGACAGTCTCCTTAGGGGCCAACGTCCTGACTTTC. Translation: CASSHPPGTVSLGANVLTF.

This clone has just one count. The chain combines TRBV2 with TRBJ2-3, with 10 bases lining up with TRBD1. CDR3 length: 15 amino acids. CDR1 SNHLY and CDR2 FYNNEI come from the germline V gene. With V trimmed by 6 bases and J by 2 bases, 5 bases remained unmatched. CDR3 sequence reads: CASRDGTGVTDTQYF. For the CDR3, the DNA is TGTGCCAGCAGGGACGGGACAGGGGTCACAGATACGCAGTATTTT.

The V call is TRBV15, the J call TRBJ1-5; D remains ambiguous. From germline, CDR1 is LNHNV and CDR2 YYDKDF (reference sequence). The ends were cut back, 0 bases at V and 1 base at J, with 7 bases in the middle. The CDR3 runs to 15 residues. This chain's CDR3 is CATSRDRGSNQPQHF. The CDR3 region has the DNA TGTGCCACCAGCAGAGATCGCGGCAGCAATCAGCCCCAGCATTTT.

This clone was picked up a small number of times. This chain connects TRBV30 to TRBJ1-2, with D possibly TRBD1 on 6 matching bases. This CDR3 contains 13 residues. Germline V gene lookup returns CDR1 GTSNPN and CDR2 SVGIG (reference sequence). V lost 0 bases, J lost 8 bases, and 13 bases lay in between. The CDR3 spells CAWSVVRGGGYTF. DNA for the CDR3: TGTGCCTGGAGTGTAGTCAGGGGAGGAGGCTACACCTTC.

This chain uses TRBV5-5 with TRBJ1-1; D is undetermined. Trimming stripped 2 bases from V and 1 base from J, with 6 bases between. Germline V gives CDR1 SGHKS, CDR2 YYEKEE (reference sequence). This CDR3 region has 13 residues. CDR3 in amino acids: CASSFSQNTEAFF. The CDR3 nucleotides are TGTGCCAGCAGCTTTAGTCAGAACACTGAAGCTTTCTTT.

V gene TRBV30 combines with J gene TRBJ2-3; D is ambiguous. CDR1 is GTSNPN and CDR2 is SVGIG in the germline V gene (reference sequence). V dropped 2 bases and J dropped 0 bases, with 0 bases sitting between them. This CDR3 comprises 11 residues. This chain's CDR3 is CAWSSTDTQYF. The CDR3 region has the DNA TGTGCCTGGAGTAGCACAGATACGCAGTATTTT.

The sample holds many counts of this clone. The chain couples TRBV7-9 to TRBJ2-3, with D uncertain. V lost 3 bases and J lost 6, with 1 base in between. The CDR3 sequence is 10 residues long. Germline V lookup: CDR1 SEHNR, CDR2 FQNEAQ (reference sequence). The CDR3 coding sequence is TGTGCCAGCAGCTTGGATACGCAGTATTTT. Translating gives CASSLDTQYF.

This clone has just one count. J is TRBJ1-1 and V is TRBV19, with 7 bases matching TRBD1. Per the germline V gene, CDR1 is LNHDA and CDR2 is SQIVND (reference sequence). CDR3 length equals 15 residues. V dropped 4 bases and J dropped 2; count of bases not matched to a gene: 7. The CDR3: CASSTRQGPNTEAFF. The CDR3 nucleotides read TGTGCCAGTAGTACTCGACAGGGCCCTAACACTGAAGCTTTCTTT.

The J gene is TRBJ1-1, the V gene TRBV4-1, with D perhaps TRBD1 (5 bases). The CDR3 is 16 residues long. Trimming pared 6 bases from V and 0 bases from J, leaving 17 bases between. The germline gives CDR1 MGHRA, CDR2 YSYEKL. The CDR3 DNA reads TGCGCCAGCAGGAAAACCTGGAGGGGACTGAACACTGAAGCTTTCTTT. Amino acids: CASRKTWRGLNTEAFF.

CDR3 coding DNA: TGTGCCAGCAGCTTACAGATGGCCGGGGAGCTGTTTTTT. As protein: CASSLQMAGELFF. The V and J genes are TRBV7-2 and TRBJ2-2; no reliable D call. The V gene's germline CDR1 is SGHTA and CDR2 FQGNSA. The CDR3 is 13 amino acids. The ends were cut back, 2 bases at V and 6 bases at J, with 7 bases in the middle.

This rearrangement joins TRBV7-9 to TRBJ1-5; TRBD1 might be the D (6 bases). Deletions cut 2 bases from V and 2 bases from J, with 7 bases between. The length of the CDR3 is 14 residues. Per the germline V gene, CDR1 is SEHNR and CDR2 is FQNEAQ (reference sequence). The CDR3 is CASSLPGGNQPQHF. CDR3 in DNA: TGTGCCAGCAGCTTACCAGGGGGCAATCAGCCCCAGCATTTT. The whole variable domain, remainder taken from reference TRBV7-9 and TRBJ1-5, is DTGVSQNPRHKITKRGQNVTFRCDPISEHNRLYWYRQTLGQGPEFLTYFQNEAQLEKSRLLSDRFSAERPKGSFSTLEIQRTEQGDSAMYLCASSLPGGNQPQHFGDGTRLSIL.

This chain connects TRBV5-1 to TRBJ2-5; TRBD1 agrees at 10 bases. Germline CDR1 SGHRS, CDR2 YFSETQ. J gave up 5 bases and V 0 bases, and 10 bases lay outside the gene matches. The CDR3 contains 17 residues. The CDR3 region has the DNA TGCGCCAGCAGCTTGGGGACAGGGGGTATGTTGCGGGAGACCCAGTACTTC. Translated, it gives CASSLGTGGMLRETQYF. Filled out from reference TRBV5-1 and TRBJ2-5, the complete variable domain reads KAGVTQTPRYLIKTRGQQVTLSCSPISGHRSVSWYQQTPGQGLQFLFEYFSETQRNKGNFPGRFSGRQFSNSRSEMNVSTLELGDSALYLCASSLGTGGMLRETQYFGPGTRLLVL.

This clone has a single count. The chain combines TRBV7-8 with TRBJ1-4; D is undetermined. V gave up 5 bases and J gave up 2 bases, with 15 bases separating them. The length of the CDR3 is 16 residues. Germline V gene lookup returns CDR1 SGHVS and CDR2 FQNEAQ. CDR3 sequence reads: CASSPDWQPTNEKLFF. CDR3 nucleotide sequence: TGTGCCAGCAGCCCCGACTGGCAGCCTACTAATGAAAAACTGTTTTTT. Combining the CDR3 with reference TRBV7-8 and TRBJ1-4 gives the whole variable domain GAGVSQSPRYKVAKRGQDVALRCDPISGHVSLFWYQQALGQGPEFLTYFQNEAQLDKSGLPSDRFFAERPEGSVSTLKIQRTQQEDSAVYLCASSPDWQPTNEKLFFGSGTQLSVL.

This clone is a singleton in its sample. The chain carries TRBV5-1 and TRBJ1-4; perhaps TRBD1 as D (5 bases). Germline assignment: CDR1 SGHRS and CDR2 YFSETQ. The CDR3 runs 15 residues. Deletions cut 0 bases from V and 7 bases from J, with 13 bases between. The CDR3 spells CASSLGGGRSEKLFF. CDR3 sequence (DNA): TGCGCCAGCAGCTTGGGGGGCGGACGAAGTGAAAAACTGTTTTTT.

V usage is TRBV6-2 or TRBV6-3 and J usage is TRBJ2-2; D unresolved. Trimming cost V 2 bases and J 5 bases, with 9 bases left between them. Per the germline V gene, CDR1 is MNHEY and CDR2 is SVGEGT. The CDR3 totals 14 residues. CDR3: CASSYQIGTGELFF. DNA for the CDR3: TGTGCCAGCAGTTACCAAATTGGAACCGGGGAGCTGTTTTTT.

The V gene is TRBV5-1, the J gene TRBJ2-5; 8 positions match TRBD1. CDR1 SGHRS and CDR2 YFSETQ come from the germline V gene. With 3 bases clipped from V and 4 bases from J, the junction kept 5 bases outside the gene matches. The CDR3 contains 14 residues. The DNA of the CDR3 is TGCGCCAGCAGCTATACAGGGGGGCGAGAGACCCAGTACTTC. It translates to CASSYTGGRETQYF. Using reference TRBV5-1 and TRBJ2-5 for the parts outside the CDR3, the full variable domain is KAGVTQTPRYLIKTRGQQVTLSCSPISGHRSVSWYQQTPGQGLQFLFEYFSETQRNKGNFPGRFSGRQFSNSRSEMNVSTLELGDSALYLCASSYTGGRETQYFGPGTRLLVL.

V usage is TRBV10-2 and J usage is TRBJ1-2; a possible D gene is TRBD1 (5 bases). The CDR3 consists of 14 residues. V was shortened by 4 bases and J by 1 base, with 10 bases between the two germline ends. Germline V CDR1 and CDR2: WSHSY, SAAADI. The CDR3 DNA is TGCGCCAGCAGTGTAGGGCAGGGTAACTATGGCTACACCTTC. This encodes CASSVGQGNYGYTF.

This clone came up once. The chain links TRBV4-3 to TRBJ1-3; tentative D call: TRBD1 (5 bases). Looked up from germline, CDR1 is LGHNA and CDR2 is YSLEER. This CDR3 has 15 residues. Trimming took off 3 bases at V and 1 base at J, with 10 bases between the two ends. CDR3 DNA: TGCGCCAGCAGCCAGGCTGGGGGGTCTGGAAACACCATATATTTT. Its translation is CASSQAGGSGNTIYF.

CDR3 bases: TGTGCCAGCACCTCGGGAAACACCATATATTTT. Residues: CASTSGNTIYF. The chain recombines TRBV6-5 with TRBJ1-3; no firm D call. V was trimmed by 7 bases and J by 4 bases, leaving 5 bases between them. In germline, CDR1 is MNHEY, CDR2 SVGAGI. CDR3 size: 11 residues.

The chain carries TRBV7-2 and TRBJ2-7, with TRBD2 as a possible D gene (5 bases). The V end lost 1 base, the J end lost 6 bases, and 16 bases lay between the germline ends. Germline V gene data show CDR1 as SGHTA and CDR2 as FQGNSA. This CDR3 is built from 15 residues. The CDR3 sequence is CASSLGRTLSGEQYF. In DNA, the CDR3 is TGTGCCAGCAGCTTAGGGAGGACCCTCTCTGGCGAGCAGTACTTC.

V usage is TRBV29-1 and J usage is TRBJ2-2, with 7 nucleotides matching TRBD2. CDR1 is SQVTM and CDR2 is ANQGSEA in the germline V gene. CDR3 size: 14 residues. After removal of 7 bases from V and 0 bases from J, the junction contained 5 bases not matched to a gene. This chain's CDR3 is CSGGRGSNTGELFF. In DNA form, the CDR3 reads TGCAGCGGAGGGAGGGGATCGAACACCGGGGAGCTGTTTTTT.

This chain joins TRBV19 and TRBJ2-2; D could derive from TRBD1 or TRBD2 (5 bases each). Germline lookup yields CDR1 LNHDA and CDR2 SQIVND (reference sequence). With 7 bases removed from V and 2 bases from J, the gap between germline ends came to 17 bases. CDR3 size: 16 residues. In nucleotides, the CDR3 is TGTGCCAGTATAGGGTGGGGGACGGCAAACACCGGGGAGCTGTTTTTT. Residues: CASIGWGTANTGELFF.

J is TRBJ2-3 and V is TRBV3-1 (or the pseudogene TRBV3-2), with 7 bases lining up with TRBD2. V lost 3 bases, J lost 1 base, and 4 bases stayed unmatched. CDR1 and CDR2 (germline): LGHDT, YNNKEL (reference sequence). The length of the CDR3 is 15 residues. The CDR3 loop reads CASSQGGARTDTQYF. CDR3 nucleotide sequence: TGTGCCAGCAGCCAGGGAGGGGCGCGCACAGATACGCAGTATTTT.

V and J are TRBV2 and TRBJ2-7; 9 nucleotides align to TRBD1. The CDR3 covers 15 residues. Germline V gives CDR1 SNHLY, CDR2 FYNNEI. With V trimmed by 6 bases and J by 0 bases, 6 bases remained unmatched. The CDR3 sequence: CASRQGARSSYEQYF. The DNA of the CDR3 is TGTGCCAGCAGACAGGGGGCGCGGAGCTCCTACGAGCAGTACTTC. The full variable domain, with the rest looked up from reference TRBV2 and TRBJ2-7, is EPEVTQTPSHQVTQMGQEVILRCVPISNHLYFYWYRQILGQKVEFLVSFYNNEISEKSEIFDDQFSVERPDGSNFTLKIRSTKLEDSAMYFCASRQGARSSYEQYFGPGTRLTVT.

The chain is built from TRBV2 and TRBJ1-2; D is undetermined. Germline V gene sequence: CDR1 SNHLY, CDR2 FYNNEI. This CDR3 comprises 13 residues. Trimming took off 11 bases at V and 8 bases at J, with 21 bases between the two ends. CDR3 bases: TGTGCCGGAAGCCCGGGTGCAGGTCGAGGCTACACCTTC. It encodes CAGSPGAGRGYTF. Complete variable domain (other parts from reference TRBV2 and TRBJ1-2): EPEVTQTPSHQVTQMGQEVILRCVPISNHLYFYWYRQILGQKVEFLVSFYNNEISEKSEIFDDQFSVERPDGSNFTLKIRSTKLEDSAMYFCAGSPGAGRGYTFGSGTRLTVV.

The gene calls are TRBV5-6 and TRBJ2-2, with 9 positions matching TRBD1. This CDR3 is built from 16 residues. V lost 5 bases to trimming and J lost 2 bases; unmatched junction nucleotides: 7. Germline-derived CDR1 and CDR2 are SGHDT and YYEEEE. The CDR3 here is CASRTMTGGNTGELFF. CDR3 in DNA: TGTGCCAGCAGGACAATGACAGGGGGAAACACCGGGGAGCTGTTTTTT. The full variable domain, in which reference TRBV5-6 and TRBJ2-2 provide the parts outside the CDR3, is DAGVTQSPTHLIKTRGQQVTLRCSPKSGHDTVSWYQQALGQGPQFIFQYYEEEERQRGNFPDRFSGHQFPNYSSELNVNALLLGDSALYLCASRTMTGGNTGELFFGEGSRLTVL.

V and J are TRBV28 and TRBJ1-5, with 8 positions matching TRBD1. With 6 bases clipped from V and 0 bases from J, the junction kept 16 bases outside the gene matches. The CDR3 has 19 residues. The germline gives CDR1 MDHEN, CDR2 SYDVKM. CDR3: CASSPPGQEVLYSNQPQHF. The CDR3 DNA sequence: TGTGCCAGCAGCCCACCGGGACAGGAAGTCTTGTATAGCAATCAGCCCCAGCATTTT.

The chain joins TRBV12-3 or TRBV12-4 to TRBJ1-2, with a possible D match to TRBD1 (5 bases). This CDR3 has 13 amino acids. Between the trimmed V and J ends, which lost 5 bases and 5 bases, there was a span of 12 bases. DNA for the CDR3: TGTGCCAGCAGTCGGGACGGAATGTATGGCTACACCTTC. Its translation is CASSRDGMYGYTF.

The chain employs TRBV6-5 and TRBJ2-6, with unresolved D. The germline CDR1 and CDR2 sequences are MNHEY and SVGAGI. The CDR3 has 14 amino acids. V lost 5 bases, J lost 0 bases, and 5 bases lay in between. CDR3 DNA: TGTGCCAGCAGTCTGCGCTCTGGGGCCAACGTCCTGACTTTC. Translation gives CASSLRSGANVLTF.